This T cell receptor beta chain was retrieved from a study of graft-versus-host responses after intestinal transplantation. Broader study findings: Early post-transplant HvG declines tracked with peak circulating GvH clone levels.

TCRdb's copy holds only in-frame clones and misses some; the assay was immunoSEQ multiplex PCR. The sample consists of 20,000 to 25,000 clones, approximately 40% of them appearing once. Co-plated with approximately 200,000 CFSE-labeled responder cells were approximately 200,000 irradiated, violet-dye-labeled stimulator cells. Germline CDR1 is SGHNT and CDR2 is YYREEE (reference sequence). The CDR3 runs to 15 residues. The germline V and J ends were trimmed by 4 bases and 7 bases, with 18 bases remaining between them. This sample comprised alloreactive CD8+ T cells from a mixed lymphocyte reaction culture, obtained before intestinal transplant. Noted subset: CFSE-low proliferating T cells sorted from approximately six-day pre-transplant mixed lymphocyte reaction (GvH or HvG direction). The V call is TRBV5-4, the J call TRBJ2-1; D possibly corresponds to TRBD2 (5 bases). The clonotype was recovered from a human patient who received an intestinal transplant. CDR3 in DNA: TGTGCCAGCAGCAAAAGCGGTAACCCCGGGAATGAGCAGTTCTTC. This encodes CASSKSGNPGNEQFF.